The 15 T cell receptor beta chains below come from one sample, sequenced in a study of T cells in Graves' hyperthyroidism and ophthalmopathy. RNA transcripts yielded amplified TCR beta CDR3 regions. The HTBI primer set drove a first-round RT-PCR of the TCR CDR3. TCRdb fed the multiplex PCR reads into MiXCR, producing one record per CDR3 protein. The repertoire holds 450,000 to 600,000 distinct CDR3 sequences, with 13% to 15% as singletons. What was sequenced was blood. These receptors all come from a middle-aged woman with Graves' hyperthyroidism.

The chain carries TRBV3-1 and TRBJ1-1; D may be TRBD1 (6 bases). This CDR3 comprises 15 residues. Deletions cut 0 bases from V and 5 bases from J, with 13 bases between. Germline-derived CDR1 and CDR2 are LGHDT and YNNKEL (reference sequence). The CDR3: CASSQEGGRVTEAFF. Written as DNA, the CDR3 is TGTGCCAGCAGCCAAGAAGGGGGACGGGTTACTGAAGCTTTCTTT. The whole variable domain, remainder taken from reference TRBV3-1 and TRBJ1-1, is DTAVSQTPKYLVTQMGNDKSIKCEQNLGHDTMYWYKQDSKKFLKIMFSYNNKELIINETVPNRFSPKSPDKAHLNLHINSLELGDSAVYFCASSQEGGRVTEAFFGQGTRLTVV.

This clonotype was counted a few times. The V call is TRBV12-5, the J call TRBJ2-7, with D unresolved. Trimming removed 0 bases at V and 4 bases at J, with 4 bases between. In germline, CDR1 is LGHNT, CDR2 FRNRAP. The CDR3 consists of 12 residues. CDR3: CASGLVLYEQYF. In DNA, the CDR3 is TGTGCTAGTGGTTTGGTATTGTACGAGCAGTACTTC.

The chain recombines TRBV18 with TRBJ2-7, with 10 nucleotides matching TRBD1. In germline, CDR1 is KGHSH, CDR2 LQKENI. This CDR3 comprises 15 residues. Losses at the gene ends were 4 bases for V and 3 bases for J; bases not matched to a gene: 6. In DNA, the CDR3 is TGTGCCAGCTCACGAGGACAGGGGGTCATCTACGAGCAGTACTTC. Its protein is CASSRGQGVIYEQYF.

In its sample, this clonotype was seen a few times. The chain's CDR3 is CASSQPGTRQPQHF. As DNA, the CDR3 is TGCGCCAGCAGCCAACCCGGGACAAGACAGCCCCAGCATTTT. The chain carries TRBV4-1 and TRBJ1-5; the D gene is possibly TRBD1 (6 bases). This CDR3 comprises 14 residues. Germline CDR1 reads MGHRA; CDR2 reads YSYEKL. V dropped 2 bases and J dropped 7 bases, with 12 bases sitting between them.

This clonotype was detected only a few times. This clone may be a read error of a much larger clone one base away. The V call is TRBV6-1, the J call TRBJ1-1, with TRBD1 identical over 10 bases. Germline V gives CDR1 MNHNS, CDR2 SASEGT. The CDR3 is 13 residues long. The CDR3 DNA sequence: TGTGCCAGCAGTGCACGACAGGGGGCTGAAACTTTCTTT. This encodes CASSARQGAETFF.

The V call is TRBV27, the J call TRBJ2-1; 8 bases are shared with TRBD2. With 4 bases clipped from V and 9 bases from J, the junction kept 8 bases outside the gene matches. The CDR3 is 14 amino acids. The germline CDR1 and CDR2 sequences are MNHEY and SMNVEV (reference sequence). Here the CDR3 DNA reads TGTGCCAGCAGTTCGTCGGGACTAGGTACTGAGCAGTTCTTC. Protein product: CASSSSGLGTEQFF.

The V and J genes are TRBV15 and TRBJ2-7; 7 positions match TRBD2. CDR3 length: 15 amino acids. Unmatched junction bases numbered 13, after V lost 5 bases and J lost 6 bases. Per the germline V gene, CDR1 is LNHNV and CDR2 is YYDKDF (reference sequence). CDR3 coding DNA: TGTGCCACCAGCCTAGACCCGCTAGCGGCGGCCGAGCAGTACTTC. It specifies CATSLDPLAAAEQYF. Full variable domain (rest looked up from reference TRBV15 and TRBJ2-7): DAMVIQNPRYQVTQFGKPVTLSCSQTLNHNVMYWYQQKSSQAPKLLFHYYDKDFNNEADTPDNFQSRRPNTSFCFLDIRSPGLGDTAMYLCATSLDPLAAAEQYFGPGTRLTVT.

The V gene is TRBV4-1, the J gene TRBJ1-4; unclear D gene. Germline values: CDR1 MGHRA, CDR2 YSYEKL. The V end lost 4 bases, the J end lost 0 bases, and 9 bases lay between the germline ends. There are 15 residues in the CDR3. The CDR3: CASSLSSATNEKLFF. DNA of the CDR3: TGCGCCAGCAGCCTTAGCAGTGCAACTAATGAAAAACTGTTTTTT.

This clonotype was detected many times. This chain joins TRBV5-1 and TRBJ2-1; 7 nucleotides agree with TRBD2. The length of the CDR3 is 16 residues. The trim removed 4 bases at V and 0 bases at J, leaving 7 bases unmatched. Germline assignment: CDR1 SGHRS and CDR2 YFSETQ. The CDR3 DNA reads TGCGCCAGCAGCCCCTGGCGGGAGAGCTCCTACAATGAGCAGTTCTTC. It yields the protein CASSPWRESSYNEQFF.

This clonotype has ten or more counts. This sequence joins TRBV20-1 and TRBJ1-1; 7 nucleotides match TRBD1. With V trimmed by 6 bases and J by 10 bases, 5 bases remained unmatched. CDR1 is DFQATT and CDR2 is SNEGSKA in the germline V gene (reference sequence). The CDR3 extends over 10 amino acids. The CDR3 nucleotides are TGCAGTGCGCCGGACAGGCCAGCTTTCTTT. It translates to CSAPDRPAFF.

This clonotype has a handful of counts. The chain employs TRBV10-2 and TRBJ2-3; D is perhaps TRBD2 (6 bases). Germline CDR1 is WSHSY and CDR2 is SAAADI. The CDR3 extends over 13 amino acids. V was clipped by 8 bases and J by 1 base, with 10 bases between them. As DNA, the CDR3 is TGCGCCAGCTGCGGGGTTGGCACAGATACGCAGTATTTT. This encodes CASCGVGTDTQYF.

The gene calls are TRBV20-1 and TRBJ1-2; D is unclear. Germline V gives CDR1 DFQATT, CDR2 SNEGSKA (reference sequence). The V end lost 0 bases, the J end lost 5 bases, and 4 bases lay between the germline ends. The CDR3 loop spans 11 amino acids. DNA of the CDR3: TGCAGTGCTAGAGATAGTTATGGCTACACCTTC. Its protein is CSARDSYGYTF.

This clonotype was picked up many times. This rearrangement joins TRBV6-5 to TRBJ2-7; TRBD2 agrees at 14 bases. This CDR3 is built from 16 residues. The V gene's germline CDR1 is MNHEY and CDR2 SVGAGI. The junction had 2 bases not matched to a gene; V was cut back by 0 bases and J by 4 bases. The CDR3 region has the DNA TGTGCCAGCAGTTACTCCAGACTAGCGGGAGGGTACGAGCAGTACTTC. Encoded protein: CASSYSRLAGGYEQYF.

This clonotype was counted between two and nine times. One end of the junction varies from germline; a read error may be responsible. The chain carries TRBV20-1 and TRBJ2-5, with 8 bases identical to TRBD2. The CDR3 totals 15 residues. In germline, CDR1 is DFQATT, CDR2 SNEGSKA (reference sequence). The CDR3: CSARAISGIGETQYF. CDR3 DNA sequence: TGCAGTGCAAGAGCTATTAGCGGGATTGGAGAGACCCAGTACTTC.

This clonotype was seen at least ten times. The chain joins TRBV3-1 to TRBJ1-5; D is undetermined. The CDR3 totals 15 residues. CDR1 LGHDT and CDR2 YNNKEL come from the germline V gene (reference sequence). Trimming shortened V by 0 bases and J by 4 bases, and 10 bases separated the two germline ends. The CDR3 spells CASSQESGRNQPQHF. CDR3 bases: TGTGCCAGCAGCCAAGAATCGGGGAGAAATCAGCCCCAGCATTTT.